The sequence of this T cell receptor (beta chain) was determined in a study of T cell repertoires in cytomegalovirus infection. For the study at large: Shared public TCR beta signatures pointed to both CMV infection and a matching HLA type.

One entry per CDR3 protein results from TCRdb running MiXCR on the reads. The sample has more than 250,000 distinct CDR3 sequences, around 13% seen once. The table lists this clonotype with many counts. The V gene's germline CDR1 is LGHNT and CDR2 FRNRAP. The CDR3 runs to 15 residues. The J segment lost 6 bases and the V segment lost 8 bases, leaving 13 bases of the junction unmatched. Sequencing input: PBMCs. The receptor's source is a human donor in good health (CMV status not recorded). Some clones in this sample may be carry-over from other donors' samples. V usage is TRBV12-5 and J usage is TRBJ1-1; 9 nucleotides match TRBD1. The DNA of the CDR3 is TGTGCTAGTCGATACTCCGGGACAGGGAGGTCTGAAGCTTTCTTT. It translates to CASRYSGTGRSEAFF.